The 32 T cell receptor beta chains presented below share a single source sample, sequenced in a study of cytomegalovirus exposure and HLA in healthy donors. This PCR relied on a set of 60 Vbeta primers and 13 Jbeta primers. Sequencing was performed with immunoSEQ multiplex PCR; in TCRdb, only in-frame clones are kept and a portion is missing. The sample includes hundreds of thousands of clones, just over 75% seen only once; the top ten take roughly 2.5%. The specimen sequenced was PBMCs. These receptor sequences come from a woman aged 55 to 70 in good health and CMV-seropositive.

The CDR3, as DNA: TGTGCCAGCAGCGTACAGGGGACTGAAGCTTTCTTT. Amino acids: CASSVQGTEAFF. The gene calls are TRBV9 and TRBJ1-1; TRBD1 might be the D (6 bases). In germline, CDR1 is SGDLS, CDR2 YYNGEE. Trimming stripped 1 base from V and 5 bases from J, with 6 bases between. CDR3 length: 12 amino acids.

The chain employs TRBV6-1 and TRBJ1-1; D unclear. The germline V gene encodes CDR1 MNHNS and CDR2 SASEGT. This CDR3 has 14 amino acids. The germline V and J ends were trimmed by 8 bases and 0 bases, with 13 bases remaining between them. DNA of the CDR3: TGTGCCAGCGAGGCAGTGAGAATGAACACTGAAGCTTTCTTT. It specifies CASEAVRMNTEAFF.

The chain uses TRBV7-9 and TRBJ2-7, with 7 bases aligning to TRBD2. Trimming took 5 bases from V and 7 from J; bases not matched to a gene: 20. The CDR3 covers 17 residues. Germline-derived CDR1 and CDR2 are SEHNR and FQNEAQ (reference sequence). The CDR3 nucleotides are TGTGCCAGCAGCCCACTGGCTACGGGACTACCCCCGACAGAGCAGTACTTC. Translating it yields CASSPLATGLPPTEQYF. Combining the CDR3 with reference TRBV7-9 and TRBJ2-7 gives the whole variable domain DTGVSQNPRHKITKRGQNVTFRCDPISEHNRLYWYRQTLGQGPEFLTYFQNEAQLEKSRLLSDRFSAERPKGSFSTLEIQRTEQGDSAMYLCASSPLATGLPPTEQYFGPGTRLTVT.

This clone was seen once. The V gene is TRBV30, the J gene TRBJ1-3; weak D call: TRBD1 (5 bases). CDR1 GTSNPN and CDR2 SVGIG come from the germline V gene (reference sequence). This CDR3 region has 13 residues. The V end lost 5 bases, the J end lost 3 bases, and 11 bases lay between the germline ends. The CDR3 DNA follows: TGTGCCTGGGATCGGGGGGTTGGAAACACCATATATTTT. As protein: CAWDRGVGNTIYF.

J is TRBJ2-7 and V is TRBV15, with D possibly being TRBD2 (6 bases). From germline, CDR1 is LNHNV and CDR2 YYDKDF (reference sequence). This CDR3 has 13 residues. Trimming removed 4 bases from V and 4 bases from J, with 11 bases in between. The CDR3 DNA follows: TGTGCCACCAGCATACCCGGGGGATACGAGCAGTACTTC. This sequence encodes CATSIPGGYEQYF.

The CDR3 nucleotides are TGTGCCAGTAGTATGAGGAGACTTGGATTGGATACGCAGTATTTT. Its protein is CASSMRRLGLDTQYF. This rearrangement joins TRBV19 to TRBJ2-3, with no clear D. V lost 3 bases and J 6 bases, leaving 16 bases between the germline ends. Germline CDR1 is LNHDA and CDR2 is SQIVND (reference sequence). The CDR3 contains 15 residues.

This clone has just one count. The chain combines TRBV9 with TRBJ1-6, with a tentative D call TRBD1 (6 bases). V lost 0 bases and J 7 bases, leaving 8 bases between the germline ends. CDR3 size: 14 residues. Germline V gene sequence: CDR1 SGDLS, CDR2 YYNGEE. CDR3 sequence (DNA): TGTGCCAGCAGCGTAGGGGGGCAGAATTCACCCCTCCACTTT. The encoded protein is CASSVGGQNSPLHF.

This clone was found a few times. The DNA of the CDR3 is TGTGCCTGGAGTTCTACAGGGACCCGCGAAGCTTTCTTT. Translation: CAWSSTGTREAFF. The chain recombines TRBV30 with TRBJ1-1, with a possible D match to TRBD1 (6 bases). Germline CDR1 GTSNPN, CDR2 SVGIG (reference sequence). The V gene lost 2 bases and the J gene lost 8 bases, with 15 bases spanning the gap. The CDR3 extends over 13 amino acids.

This chain connects TRBV10-3 to TRBJ1-5; D possibly corresponds to TRBD1 (6 bases). This CDR3 has 13 amino acids. CDR1 ENHRY and CDR2 SYGVKD come from the germline V gene. Trimming cost V 3 bases and J 7 bases, with 10 bases left between them. CDR3 loop: CAISDRGEQPQHF. CDR3 sequence (DNA): TGTGCCATCAGTGACAGGGGAGAACAGCCCCAGCATTTT.

This sequence joins TRBV27 and TRBJ2-5; 7 bases fit TRBD2. After removal of 6 bases from V and 3 bases from J, the junction contained 13 bases not matched to a gene. The CDR3 covers 16 residues. Looked up from germline, CDR1 is MNHEY and CDR2 is SMNVEV (reference sequence). The CDR3 DNA follows: TGTGCCAGCAGCCCTCTAGCGGAGGGGCGGGAAGAGACCCAGTACTTC. It specifies CASSPLAEGREETQYF.

The gene calls are TRBV19 and TRBJ1-1; D possibly corresponds to TRBD1 (6 bases). The V and J ends lost 5 bases and 4 bases respectively, with 14 bases between them. This CDR3 contains 14 residues. Germline V lookup: CDR1 LNHDA, CDR2 SQIVND (reference sequence). In DNA form, the CDR3 reads TGTGCCAGTAGTCCCTACAGGGAAGGCACTGAAGCTTTCTTT. It is translated as CASSPYREGTEAFF.

This clone was detected only a few times. The chain is built from TRBV6-4 and TRBJ1-1; 9 bases are a match to TRBD1. Germline V gene sequence: CDR1 MRHNA, CDR2 SNTAGT. The CDR3 consists of 15 residues. Germline trimming cut 6 bases from V and 4 bases from J; bases unmatched to any gene: 9. The CDR3 sequence: CASRAGQGQGTEAFF. For the CDR3, the DNA is TGTGCCAGCAGGGCGGGACAGGGCCAGGGCACTGAAGCTTTCTTT.

This chain links TRBV18 with TRBJ2-5; 10 bases are shared with TRBD1. The V segment lost 6 bases and the J segment 1 base; nucleotides outside the gene matches: 5. CDR1 KGHSH and CDR2 LQKENI come from the germline V gene. The CDR3 is 15 residues long. Written as DNA, the CDR3 is TGTGCCAGCTCGCAGACAGGGGGCGGCCAAGAGACCCAGTACTTC. Encoded protein: CASSQTGGGQETQYF.

The chain joins TRBV7-9 to TRBJ2-1, with TRBD2 matching 8 bases. Germline CDR1 and CDR2: SEHNR and FQNEAQ (reference sequence). This CDR3 spans 15 amino acids. Unmatched junction bases numbered 12, after V lost 7 bases and J lost 7 bases. This chain's CDR3 is CASTPGGGRKNEQFF. The CDR3 coding sequence is TGTGCCAGCACCCCGGGGGGGGGAAGAAAGAATGAGCAGTTCTTC.

DNA of the CDR3: TGTGCCAGCAGCTTATATTTAGCGGGAGCTCGGGAGCAGTACTTC. Protein: CASSLYLAGAREQYF. V and J are TRBV7-8 and TRBJ2-7; 9 bases line up with TRBD2. V was pared by 2 bases and J by 7 bases, with 9 bases of the junction left unmatched. This CDR3 has 15 residues. The germline V gene has CDR1 SGHVS and CDR2 FQNEAQ.

The rearrangement uses TRBV19 and TRBJ1-2, with TRBD1 identical over 12 bases. V trimming: 5 bases; J trimming: 1 base; junction bases outside the gene matches: 5. The CDR3 contains 16 residues. Germline lookup yields CDR1 LNHDA and CDR2 SQIVND (reference sequence). The CDR3 DNA sequence: TGTGCCAGTAGTTGGGACAGGGGGCCAGTTAACTATGGCTACACCTTC. It specifies CASSWDRGPVNYGYTF.

V usage is TRBV5-1 and J usage is TRBJ2-2; D gene ambiguous. The CDR3 covers 13 residues. Per the germline V gene, CDR1 is SGHRS and CDR2 is YFSETQ. Trimming shortened V by 2 bases and J by 4 bases, and 6 bases separated the two germline ends. The CDR3 nucleotides read TGCGCCAGCAGCTTAGACATCACCGGGGAGCTGTTTTTT. Protein product: CASSLDITGELFF.

The chain recombines TRBV25-1 with TRBJ2-6, with D possibly TRBD1 on 6 matching bases. Germline V CDR1 and CDR2: MGHDK, SYGVNS. V lost 8 bases, J lost 0 bases, and 17 bases lay in between. CDR3 length equals 17 residues. The DNA for the CDR3 is TGTGCCAGCCTGGGGGCAGGGTCGTCCTCTGGGGCCAACGTCCTGACTTTC. Its translation is CASLGAGSSSGANVLTF.

The chain is built from TRBV20-1 and TRBJ2-1; a weak D match, TRBD1 (6 bases). Germline assignment: CDR1 DFQATT and CDR2 SNEGSKA (reference sequence). V shed 5 bases and J shed 7 bases, with 6 bases lying between them. The length of the CDR3 is 10 residues. In DNA form, the CDR3 reads TGCAGTGCTCAGGGGAATGAGCAGTTCTTC. It is translated as CSAQGNEQFF.

The genes are TRBV18 and TRBJ1-2; 8 bases line up with TRBD1. CDR1 and CDR2 (germline): KGHSH, LQKENI. This CDR3 has 15 residues. The V gene end was trimmed by 6 bases and the J gene end by 7 bases; junction bases not matched to a gene: 13. The chain's CDR3 is CASSLPRGRGGGYTF. CDR3 coding DNA: TGTGCCAGCTCCCTTCCCAGGGGGCGAGGTGGTGGCTACACCTTC. Full variable domain (remainder filled in from reference TRBV18 and TRBJ1-2): NAGVMQNPRHLVRRRGQEARLRCSPMKGHSHVYWYRQLPEEGLKFMVYLQKENIIDESGMPKERFSAEFPKEGPSILRIQQVVRGDSAAYFCASSLPRGRGGGYTFGSGTRLTVV.

This rearrangement joins TRBV7-2 to TRBJ1-2; 8 bases are a match to TRBD1. Germline lookup yields CDR1 SGHTA and CDR2 FQGNSA. The CDR3 extends over 15 amino acids. Trimming removed 4 bases from V and 8 bases from J; junction bases left unmatched: 12. CDR3 nucleotides: TGTGCCAGCAGCTCTTCATCTCGACAGGGGTACGGCTACACCTTC. Residues: CASSSSSRQGYGYTF.

This chain links TRBV7-3 with TRBJ1-2; a possible D gene is TRBD1 (5 bases). The V end was cut by 3 bases, the J end by 6 bases, with 11 bases between. Germline V gene data show CDR1 as SGHTA and CDR2 as FQGTGA. The CDR3 is 13 residues long. CDR3 bases: TGTGCCAGCAGCTTGGCCGGGGGTAATGGCTACACCTTC. It translates to CASSLAGGNGYTF.

The chain has TRBV7-9 and TRBJ2-5; no clear D. Germline V gene sequence: CDR1 SEHNR, CDR2 FQNEAQ (reference sequence). This CDR3 region has 14 residues. The V end lost 6 bases, the J end lost 2 bases, and 13 bases lay between the germline ends. The CDR3, as DNA: TGTGCCAGCAGTCCACCCACTCCTCAAGAGACCCAGTACTTC. It specifies CASSPPTPQETQYF.

This clone was counted a single time. The chain joins TRBV10-3 to TRBJ1-1; tentative D call: TRBD1 (6 bases). Germline V lookup: CDR1 ENHRY, CDR2 SYGVKD. V lost 6 bases and J lost 0, with 11 bases in between. The CDR3 loop spans 14 amino acids. CDR3 sequence reads: CAISGQSMNTEAFF. The DNA of the CDR3 is TGTGCCATCAGCGGACAGTCCATGAACACTGAAGCTTTCTTT.

The rearrangement uses TRBV6-1 and TRBJ2-7; possible D gene TRBD1, 6 bases. Germline V gives CDR1 MNHNS, CDR2 SASEGT. This CDR3 is built from 13 residues. V was cut by 10 bases and J by 3 bases, with 16 bases left in between. This CDR3 reads CATSPGQHYEQYF. The CDR3 DNA reads TGTGCCACCTCACCGGGACAACACTACGAGCAGTACTTC.

The chain joins TRBV6-1 to TRBJ2-5, with D tentatively TRBD1 (5 bases). This CDR3 has 15 amino acids. V lost 4 bases to trimming and J lost 1 base, with 13 bases between them. CDR1 MNHNS and CDR2 SASEGT come from the germline V gene. The CDR3 DNA reads as TGTGCCAGCAGTGCGACAGTTGTCCCCCAAGAGACCCAGTACTTC. This codes for CASSATVVPQETQYF.

V and J are TRBV6-5 and TRBJ2-7, with 8 nucleotides matching TRBD1. V lost 2 bases to trimming and J lost 1 base; unmatched junction nucleotides: 4. Germline-derived CDR1 and CDR2 are MNHEY and SVGAGI. This CDR3 comprises 15 residues. The CDR3 loop is CASSYHRTGSYEQYF. In DNA, the CDR3 is TGTGCCAGCAGTTACCACAGGACAGGGTCCTACGAGCAGTACTTC.

The chain couples TRBV30 to TRBJ2-3; TRBD1 agrees at 9 bases. CDR3 length: 15 residues. J was trimmed by 4 bases and V by 3 bases; bases with no gene match: 8. Per the germline V gene, CDR1 is GTSNPN and CDR2 is SVGIG (reference sequence). The CDR3 DNA reads TGTGCCTGGAGCCTTGACAGGGGGTTCTCAGATACGCAGTATTTT. Encoded protein: CAWSLDRGFSDTQYF.

J is TRBJ1-5 and V is TRBV6-5, with D possibly being TRBD1 (6 bases). The CDR3 length is 13 residues. Germline CDR1 MNHEY, CDR2 SVGAGI. V lost 6 bases to trimming and J lost 9 bases, with 15 bases between them. Here the CDR3 reads CASSSTQGRPQHF. CDR3 DNA sequence: TGTGCCAGCAGCTCGACTCAGGGGCGGCCCCAGCATTTT.

Concerning this clone: This CDR3 is also generated by other DNA sequences in the sample. The chain uses TRBV18 and TRBJ1-5; 10 bases are a match to TRBD1. The V gene end was trimmed by 2 bases and the J gene end by 5 bases; junction bases not matched to a gene: 0. The V gene's germline CDR1 is KGHSH and CDR2 LQKENI. The CDR3 spans 14 residues. The CDR3 region is CASSPGTGDQPQHF. CDR3 bases: TGTGCCAGCTCACCAGGGACAGGGGATCAGCCCCAGCATTTT.

A few counts support this clone. This specimen includes other DNA sequences encoding the same CDR3. The chain links TRBV5-1 to TRBJ1-1, with no clear D. Germline lookup yields CDR1 SGHRS and CDR2 YFSETQ. Trimming removed 0 bases at V and 0 bases at J, with 3 bases between. The length of the CDR3 is 13 residues. The CDR3: CASSLAVNTEAFF. The CDR3 DNA is TGCGCCAGCAGCTTGGCAGTGAACACTGAAGCTTTCTTT.

This clone was seen more than once but under ten times. The genes are TRBV9 and TRBJ2-1; 9 nucleotides match TRBD2. This CDR3 spans 15 amino acids. V lost 3 bases and J lost 3; bases outside the gene matches: 4. The germline V gene encodes CDR1 SGDLS and CDR2 YYNGEE. As DNA, the CDR3 is TGTGCCAGCAGCGAGCGGGGGGACTACTACAATGAGCAGTTCTTC. It codes for CASSERGDYYNEQFF.